The rows below give T cell receptor beta chains drawn from one sample of a study of CD8 T cells in ankylosing spondylitis. TCRdb ran MiXCR on the 5' RACE reads and lists one entry per CDR3 protein. The data contain about 250,000 distinct CDR3 sequences, around 25% of them singletons. The sequencing sample was made of blood, either unsorted or a sorted T cell fraction (not recorded which). The receptor set was obtained from a male donor with ankylosing spondylitis or in good health (not recorded which). CDR3s include the opening cysteine and the closing phenylalanine or tryptophan. Fields, in order: D gene, J gene, clone size, V gene, CDR3 DNA, CDR3 protein. The D gene is left open where the match is weak. Only part of the rows carry a size: once, few, many, or a class if the clone is expanded.

d_call: -; j_call: TRBJ1-5; clone_size: -; v_call: TRBV20-1; cdr3_nt: TGCAGTGCTATTACAAGCAATCAGCCCCAGCATTTT; cdr3_aa: CSAITSNQPQHF
d_call: TRBD1; j_call: TRBJ1-2; clone_size: few; v_call: TRBV10-2; cdr3_nt: TGCGCCAGCACTCCCGACAGGGAATATGGCTACACCTTC; cdr3_aa: CASTPDREYGYTF
d_call: -; j_call: TRBJ2-5; clone_size: few; v_call: TRBV5-6; cdr3_nt: TGTGCCAGCAGCTCCAACTTGGGGGAGACCCAGTACTTC; cdr3_aa: CASSSNLGETQYF
d_call: TRBD1; j_call: TRBJ1-2; clone_size: many; v_call: TRBV5-1; cdr3_nt: TGCGCCAGCAGCTCGGCAGGGGGTGATGGCTACACCTTC; cdr3_aa: CASSSAGGDGYTF
d_call: -; j_call: TRBJ2-1; clone_size: -; v_call: TRBV20-1; cdr3_nt: TGCAGTGCTAGAGGGGGCAGGGGTGGGTACAATGAGCAGTTCTTC; cdr3_aa: CSARGGRGGYNEQFF
d_call: -; j_call: TRBJ2-3; clone_size: many; v_call: TRBV27; cdr3_nt: TGTGCCAGCAGCCCCGGTGCGAATACGCAGTATTTT; cdr3_aa: CASSPGANTQYF
d_call: -; j_call: TRBJ2-3; clone_size: -; v_call: TRBV20-1; cdr3_nt: TGCAGTGCCCGGGCGGGGGCGGATGGAGTGCAGTATTTT; cdr3_aa: CSARAGADGVQYF
d_call: TRBD1; j_call: TRBJ1-4; clone_size: few; v_call: TRBV10-3; cdr3_nt: TGTGCCATCAGTCCGGGACAGGGGGCTATCGTTAATGAAAAACTGTTTTTT; cdr3_aa: CAISPGQGAIVNEKLFF
d_call: -; j_call: TRBJ1-5; clone_size: few; v_call: TRBV12-3/TRBV12-4; cdr3_nt: TGTGCCAGCAGTCTAACAGGCAATCAGCCCCAGCATTTT; cdr3_aa: CASSLTGNQPQHF
d_call: -; j_call: TRBJ2-3; clone_size: -; v_call: TRBV28; cdr3_nt: TGTGCCAGCAGTTTTCACAGGGTGGCAGATACGCAGTATTTT; cdr3_aa: CASSFHRVADTQYF
d_call: -; j_call: TRBJ2-4; clone_size: -; v_call: TRBV11-2; cdr3_nt: TGTGCCAGCAGCTTAGGGCGGCAGGAGAACATTCAGTACTTC; cdr3_aa: CASSLGRQENIQYF
d_call: -; j_call: TRBJ2-3; clone_size: many; v_call: TRBV7-3; cdr3_nt: TGTGCCAGCAGCGACAGGTGGGGTAGCACAGATACGCAGTATTTT; cdr3_aa: CASSDRWGSTDTQYF
d_call: -; j_call: TRBJ1-4; clone_size: many; v_call: TRBV10-3; cdr3_nt: TGTGCCATCAGTGAGGGGACGGGAACTAATGAAAAACTGTTTTTT; cdr3_aa: CAISEGTGTNEKLFF
d_call: TRBD2; j_call: TRBJ2-1; clone_size: few; v_call: TRBV20-1; cdr3_nt: TGCAGTGCTAGAAACCTAGCGGGGGCTTACAATGAGCAGTTCTTC; cdr3_aa: CSARNLAGAYNEQFF
d_call: -; j_call: TRBJ1-5; clone_size: -; v_call: TRBV3-1; cdr3_nt: TGTGCCAGCAGCCGGGACAAAAATCAGCCCCAGCATTTT; cdr3_aa: CASSRDKNQPQHF
d_call: -; j_call: TRBJ1-3; clone_size: few; v_call: TRBV20-1; cdr3_nt: TGCAGTGCTAGCGGTTTAGGGGGGAGCGGAAACACCATATATTTT; cdr3_aa: CSASGLGGSGNTIYF
d_call: -; j_call: TRBJ2-2; clone_size: few; v_call: TRBV12-3/TRBV12-4; cdr3_nt: TGTGCCAGCAGGTCCGGGACGTCGAACACCGGGGAGCTGTTTTTT; cdr3_aa: CASRSGTSNTGELFF
d_call: TRBD1; j_call: TRBJ2-7; clone_size: few; v_call: TRBV3-1; cdr3_nt: TGTGCCAGCAGCCTCCGCCGACAGGGTCCCTACGAGCAGTACTTC; cdr3_aa: CASSLRRQGPYEQYF
d_call: -; j_call: TRBJ2-7; clone_size: many; v_call: TRBV7-6; cdr3_nt: TGTGCCAGCAGCTTGGCAGCGCTCTCCTACGAGCAGTACTTC; cdr3_aa: CASSLAALSYEQYF
d_call: -; j_call: TRBJ1-6; clone_size: -; v_call: TRBV12-3/TRBV12-4; cdr3_nt: TGTGCCAGCAGTTTATTCAATAAGGATTCACCCCTCCACTTT; cdr3_aa: CASSLFNKDSPLHF
d_call: TRBD2; j_call: TRBJ2-3; clone_size: -; v_call: TRBV9; cdr3_nt: TGTGCCAGCAGCACGCAAGCGGGGGGGACAAAAGATACGCAGTATTTT; cdr3_aa: CASSTQAGGTKDTQYF
d_call: -; j_call: TRBJ2-1; clone_size: -; v_call: TRBV20-1; cdr3_nt: TGCAGTGCTAACCGGAGAGTAAGCTCCTACAATGAGCAGTTCTTC; cdr3_aa: CSANRRVSSYNEQFF
d_call: TRBD1; j_call: TRBJ2-5; clone_size: -; v_call: TRBV29-1; cdr3_nt: TGCAGCGTTCAACTACAGGGGGCCCGGGAGACCCAGTACTTC; cdr3_aa: CSVQLQGARETQYF
d_call: -; j_call: TRBJ2-3; clone_size: few; v_call: TRBV12-3/TRBV12-4; cdr3_nt: TGTGCCAGCAGTTTGCAGGGAAGCACAGATACGCAGTATTTT; cdr3_aa: CASSLQGSTDTQYF
d_call: -; j_call: TRBJ1-4; clone_size: -; v_call: TRBV6-5; cdr3_nt: TGTGCCAGCAGTTACTCGATCCCCTCAAATAATGAAAAACTGTTTTTT; cdr3_aa: CASSYSIPSNNEKLFF
d_call: -; j_call: TRBJ1-1; clone_size: many; v_call: TRBV3-1; cdr3_nt: TGTGCCAGCAGCCAAGGTATAACCGCGGGAGCTTTCTTT; cdr3_aa: CASSQGITAGAFF
d_call: TRBD2; j_call: TRBJ2-7; clone_size: once; v_call: TRBV5-5; cdr3_nt: TGTGCCAGCAGCTCGACAACTGGGCTAGCGGACTACGAGCAGTACTTC; cdr3_aa: CASSSTTGLADYEQYF
d_call: TRBD1; j_call: TRBJ2-3; clone_size: few; v_call: TRBV4-1; cdr3_nt: TGCGCCAGCAGCCCCCGTAGGGGGCTAGATACGCAGTATTTT; cdr3_aa: CASSPRRGLDTQYF